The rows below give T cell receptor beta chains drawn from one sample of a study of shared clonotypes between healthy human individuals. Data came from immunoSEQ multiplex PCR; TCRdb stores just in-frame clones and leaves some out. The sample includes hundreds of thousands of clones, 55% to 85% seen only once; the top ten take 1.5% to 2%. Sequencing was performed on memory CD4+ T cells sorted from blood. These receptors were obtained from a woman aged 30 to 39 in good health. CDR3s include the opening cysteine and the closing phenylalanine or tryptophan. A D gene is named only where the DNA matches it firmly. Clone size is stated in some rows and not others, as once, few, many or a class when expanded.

CDR3nt: TGCGCCAGCAGCTTCCCCAACAGGGACGAGCAGTACTTC
CDR3aa: CASSFPNRDEQYF
v_gene: TRBV5-1
j_gene: TRBJ2-7
d_gene: -
abundance: -

CDR3nt: TGTGCCAGCAGCTTGGACAGGGGGAAGGTAGCTGGGGCCAACGTCCTGACTTTC
CDR3aa: CASSLDRGKVAGANVLTF
v_gene: TRBV5-4
j_gene: TRBJ2-6
d_gene: TRBD1
abundance: -

CDR3nt: TGTGCCAGCAGTTTATGGGACAGGTCCTATGGCTACACCTTC
CDR3aa: CASSLWDRSYGYTF
v_gene: TRBV28
j_gene: TRBJ1-2
d_gene: TRBD1
abundance: -

CDR3nt: TGTGCCACCAGCAGAGATATGACTCTACTTGGGATTTCCTACAATGAGCAGTTCTTC
CDR3aa: CATSRDMTLLGISYNEQFF
v_gene: TRBV15
j_gene: TRBJ2-1
d_gene: -
abundance: -

CDR3nt: TGTGCCAGCAGGCCTCCGGGACTAGGGGGGGCTGAGCAGTTCTTC
CDR3aa: CASRPPGLGGAEQFF
v_gene: TRBV2
j_gene: TRBJ2-1
d_gene: TRBD2
abundance: -

CDR3nt: TGTGCCAGCAGTTACTCACGACAGGGCGTTGCTGAAGCTTTCTTT
CDR3aa: CASSYSRQGVAEAFF
v_gene: TRBV6-5
j_gene: TRBJ1-1
d_gene: TRBD1
abundance: -

CDR3nt: TGTGCCAGCACCACCGGGACAGACACCGGCTACACCTTC
CDR3aa: CASTTGTDTGYTF
v_gene: TRBV6-1
j_gene: TRBJ1-2
d_gene: TRBD1
abundance: -

CDR3nt: TGTGCCAGCAGAGGGACTAGCGGTTACAATGAGCAGTTCTTC
CDR3aa: CASRGTSGYNEQFF
v_gene: TRBV6-1
j_gene: TRBJ2-1
d_gene: TRBD2
abundance: -

CDR3nt: TGTGCCAGCAGCCCGTTCCCCCAGCGGACCTCCTACAATGAGCAGTTCTTC
CDR3aa: CASSPFPQRTSYNEQFF
v_gene: TRBV9
j_gene: TRBJ2-1
d_gene: -
abundance: -

CDR3nt: TGTGCCAGCAGCCCCGACAGGGCGAATCAGCCCCAGCATTTT
CDR3aa: CASSPDRANQPQHF
v_gene: TRBV27
j_gene: TRBJ1-5
d_gene: TRBD1
abundance: few

CDR3nt: TGTGCCAGTAGTTCAGGGAGGGCGGGAGTGGATACGCAGTATTTT
CDR3aa: CASSSGRAGVDTQYF
v_gene: TRBV19
j_gene: TRBJ2-3
d_gene: TRBD2
abundance: -

CDR3nt: TGTGCCAGCACCCCGGGACAGGGAAGCTCCTACGAGCAGTACTTC
CDR3aa: CASTPGQGSSYEQYF
v_gene: TRBV25-1
j_gene: TRBJ2-7
d_gene: TRBD1
abundance: once

CDR3nt: TGTGCCAGCTCACGGGGCCAGGAGGAAAAACTGTTTTTT
CDR3aa: CASSRGQEEKLFF
v_gene: TRBV18
j_gene: TRBJ1-4
d_gene: -
abundance: once

CDR3nt: TGTGCCAGTAGTCCCCAGACAGGGCACTCCTATGGCTACACCTTC
CDR3aa: CASSPQTGHSYGYTF
v_gene: TRBV19
j_gene: TRBJ1-2
d_gene: TRBD1
abundance: -

CDR3nt: TGTGCCAGCTGTAGACTAGCGGGAGGGCCGACAGAGACCCAGTACTTC
CDR3aa: CASCRLAGGPTETQYF
v_gene: TRBV5-6
j_gene: TRBJ2-5
d_gene: TRBD2
abundance: -

CDR3nt: TGCGCCAGCAGCGTAACGGGACAGGGTGTGGGCACTGAAGCTTTCTTT
CDR3aa: CASSVTGQGVGTEAFF
v_gene: TRBV5-1
j_gene: TRBJ1-1
d_gene: TRBD1
abundance: -

CDR3nt: TGTGCCAGCAGCTCCGAGGGGCGCATGAACACTGAAGCTTTCTTT
CDR3aa: CASSSEGRMNTEAFF
v_gene: TRBV6-5
j_gene: TRBJ1-1
d_gene: -
abundance: -

CDR3nt: TGTGCCAGCAGCCTAGCAGCAAAGGGTGGCTACACCTTC
CDR3aa: CASSLAAKGGYTF
v_gene: TRBV11-3
j_gene: TRBJ1-2
d_gene: -
abundance: -

CDR3nt: TGTGCCAGCAGCTTACTGAGTTTTGAGCAGTTCTTC
CDR3aa: CASSLLSFEQFF
v_gene: TRBV7-9
j_gene: TRBJ2-1
d_gene: -
abundance: -

CDR3nt: TGCGCCAGCAGTCAATTGGGGGGTGGCACTGAAGCTTTCTTT
CDR3aa: CASSQLGGGTEAFF
v_gene: TRBV23-1
j_gene: TRBJ1-1
d_gene: -
abundance: -

CDR3nt: TGTGCCAGCAGCCAGGGGGGACTAGCGACCGCTTGGGAGCAGTACTTC
CDR3aa: CASSQGGLATAWEQYF
v_gene: TRBV4-2
j_gene: TRBJ2-7
d_gene: TRBD2
abundance: -

CDR3nt: TGCGCCAGCAGTGAAGGACAGAAGAACACTGAAGCTTTCTTT
CDR3aa: CASSEGQKNTEAFF
v_gene: TRBV10-2
j_gene: TRBJ1-1
d_gene: -
abundance: -

CDR3nt: TGTGCCAGCAGTTTATTGAGGCTAGCCCTCTCTGGGGCCAACGTCCTGACTTTC
CDR3aa: CASSLLRLALSGANVLTF
v_gene: TRBV28
j_gene: TRBJ2-6
d_gene: -
abundance: -

CDR3nt: TGTGCCAGCTCACCCGCAGGGGGGAACACTGAAGCTTTCTTT
CDR3aa: CASSPAGGNTEAFF
v_gene: TRBV18
j_gene: TRBJ1-1
d_gene: TRBD1
abundance: -

CDR3nt: TGTGCCAGCAGCTATCCAGACAGGGACGCTGAAGCTTTCTTT
CDR3aa: CASSYPDRDAEAFF
v_gene: TRBV13
j_gene: TRBJ1-1
d_gene: TRBD1
abundance: -

CDR3nt: TGTGCCAGCAGCCAAGGCTTGGCGGGGCCACAAGAGACCCAGTACTTC
CDR3aa: CASSQGLAGPQETQYF
v_gene: TRBV9
j_gene: TRBJ2-5
d_gene: -
abundance: -

CDR3nt: TGTGCCAGCAGTGAACTAGCACGCACCGGGGAGCTGTTTTTT
CDR3aa: CASSELARTGELFF
v_gene: TRBV6-4
j_gene: TRBJ2-2
d_gene: -
abundance: -

CDR3nt: TGTGCCAGCAGCGTCGGGACAGGGGTCTACGAGCAGTACTTC
CDR3aa: CASSVGTGVYEQYF
v_gene: TRBV9
j_gene: TRBJ2-7
d_gene: TRBD1
abundance: -

CDR3nt: TGCGCCAGCAGGGCGGGCCTGAACACCGGGGAGCTGTTTTTT
CDR3aa: CASRAGLNTGELFF
v_gene: TRBV4-1
j_gene: TRBJ2-2
d_gene: -
abundance: once

CDR3nt: TGTGCCAGCAGGACTAGTTCACGGGCCCAGTACTTC
CDR3aa: CASRTSSRAQYF
v_gene: TRBV6-5
j_gene: TRBJ2-5
d_gene: -
abundance: -

CDR3nt: TGTGCCATCAGCAAAACAGGGGAGATAGTTCAGCCCCAGCATTTT
CDR3aa: CAISKTGEIVQPQHF
v_gene: TRBV10-3
j_gene: TRBJ1-5
d_gene: TRBD1
abundance: once

CDR3nt: TGTGCCAGCAGTCAAACCTCCGGGGCAGAAGGGAATGAGCAGTTCTTC
CDR3aa: CASSQTSGAEGNEQFF
v_gene: TRBV2
j_gene: TRBJ2-1
d_gene: -
abundance: few

CDR3nt: TGCAGCGCCGAACAGGGGGGCACTGAAGCTTTCTTT
CDR3aa: CSAEQGGTEAFF
v_gene: TRBV29-1
j_gene: TRBJ1-1
d_gene: TRBD1
abundance: -

CDR3nt: TGCAGTGCAGAACCTAGTACCGAGCAGTTCTTC
CDR3aa: CSAEPSTEQFF
v_gene: TRBV20-1
j_gene: TRBJ2-1
d_gene: -
abundance: -

CDR3nt: TGTGCCAGCAGCCCACGGGACACCCCCTACACCGGGGAGCTGTTTTTT
CDR3aa: CASSPRDTPYTGELFF
v_gene: TRBV9
j_gene: TRBJ2-2
d_gene: -
abundance: -

CDR3nt: TGCGCCAGCAGCCGCACACAGGGCTCTGGGGCCAACGTCCTGACTTTC
CDR3aa: CASSRTQGSGANVLTF
v_gene: TRBV4-1
j_gene: TRBJ2-6
d_gene: -
abundance: many

CDR3nt: TGCGCCAGCAGCCTGTCTCCAAGCTCTGGGGCCAACGTCCTGACTTTC
CDR3aa: CASSLSPSSGANVLTF
v_gene: TRBV5-1
j_gene: TRBJ2-6
d_gene: -
abundance: -

CDR3nt: TGTGCCAGCAGCCAGCTTACGGAAATGGGGTTTCGTGGCTACACCTTC
CDR3aa: CASSQLTEMGFRGYTF
v_gene: TRBV4-2
j_gene: TRBJ1-2
d_gene: -
abundance: -

CDR3nt: TGCGCCAGCAGCTTGGTAGCTCAGAACACTGAAGCTTTCTTT
CDR3aa: CASSLVAQNTEAFF
v_gene: TRBV5-1
j_gene: TRBJ1-1
d_gene: -
abundance: -

CDR3nt: TGTGCCAGCAGTTATTTAGGGGGACTTAATCAGCCCCAGCATTTT
CDR3aa: CASSYLGGLNQPQHF
v_gene: TRBV6-6
j_gene: TRBJ1-5
d_gene: -
abundance: once